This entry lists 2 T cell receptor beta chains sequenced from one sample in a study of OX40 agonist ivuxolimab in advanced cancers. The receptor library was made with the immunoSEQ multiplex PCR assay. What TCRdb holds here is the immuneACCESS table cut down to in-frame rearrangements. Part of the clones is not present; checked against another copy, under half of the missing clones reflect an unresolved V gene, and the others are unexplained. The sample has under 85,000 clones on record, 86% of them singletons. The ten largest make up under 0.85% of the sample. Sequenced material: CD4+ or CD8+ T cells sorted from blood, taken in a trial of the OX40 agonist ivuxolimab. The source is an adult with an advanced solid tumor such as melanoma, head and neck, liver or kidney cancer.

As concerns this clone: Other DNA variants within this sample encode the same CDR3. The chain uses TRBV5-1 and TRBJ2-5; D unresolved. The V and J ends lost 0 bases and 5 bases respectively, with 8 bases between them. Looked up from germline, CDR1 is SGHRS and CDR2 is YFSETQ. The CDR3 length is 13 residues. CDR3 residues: CASSLGSEETQYF. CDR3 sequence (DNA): TGCGCCAGCAGCTTGGGGTCGGAGGAGACCCAGTACTTC.

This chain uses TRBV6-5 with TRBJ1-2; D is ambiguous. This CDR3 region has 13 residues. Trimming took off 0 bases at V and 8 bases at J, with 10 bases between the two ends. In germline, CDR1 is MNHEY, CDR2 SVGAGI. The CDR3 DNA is TGTGCCAGCAGTTACTCGACTGACGAGGGCTACACCTTC. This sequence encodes CASSYSTDEGYTF.